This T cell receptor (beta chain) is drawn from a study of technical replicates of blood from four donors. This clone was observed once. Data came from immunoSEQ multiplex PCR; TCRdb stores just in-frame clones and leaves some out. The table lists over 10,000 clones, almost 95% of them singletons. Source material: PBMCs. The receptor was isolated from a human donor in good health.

CDR3 sequence (DNA): TGTGCCAGTAGTAACCCCCAGGCTCCGAAAGCTTTCTTT. This codes for CASSNPQAPKAFF. The V and J genes are TRBV19 and TRBJ1-1; D is undetermined. Germline V gene sequence: CDR1 LNHDA, CDR2 SQIVND (reference sequence). The ends were cut back, 4 bases at V and 9 bases at J, with 15 bases in the middle. The CDR3 covers 13 residues. The full variable domain, completed using reference TRBV19 and TRBJ1-1, is DGGITQSPKYLFRKEGQNVTLSCEQNLNHDAMYWYRQDPGQGLRLIYYSQIVNDFQKGDIAEGYSVSREKKESFPLTVTSAQKNPTAFYLCASSNPQAPKAFFGQGTRLTVV.